This entry lists 30 T cell receptor beta chains sequenced from one sample in a study of T-cell reconstitution after alpha-beta-depleted transplantation in children. Unique molecular identifiers featured in how the TCRbeta library was prepared. MiXCR was run by TCRdb on the PCR reads, yielding one entry per CDR3 protein. The sample lists 420,000 or so distinct CDR3 sequences, approximately 10% seen once, with roughly 5.1% in the top ten. The sample was PBMCs from the stem cell graft donor, taken from the stem cell graft. These receptors all come from a human donor who donated a stem cell graft to a child with acute myeloid leukemia.

The rearrangement joins TRBV2 to TRBJ2-5; 8 bases map to TRBD2. Trimming at V came to 6 bases and at J to 5 bases, leaving 11 bases not matched to a gene. This CDR3 region has 15 residues. Germline CDR1 SNHLY, CDR2 FYNNEI. The CDR3 sequence: CASRGFSGDGETQYF. Here the CDR3 DNA reads TGTGCCAGCAGAGGCTTTAGCGGGGACGGTGAGACCCAGTACTTC.

In its sample, this clonotype was seen a few times. The rearrangement uses TRBV5-1 and TRBJ2-2, with D perhaps assigned TRBD1 or TRBD2 (5 bases each). V gave up 3 bases and J gave up 7 bases, with 22 bases separating them. From germline, CDR1 is SGHRS and CDR2 YFSETQ. The CDR3 has 17 residues. The CDR3 DNA reads as TGCGCCAGCAGCTGGCCGGGACGGTCAAACGATCGCGGGGAGCTGTTTTTT. It specifies CASSWPGRSNDRGELFF.

This clonotype was seen only a few times. The CDR3 here is CASSFTSGDYNEQFF. In DNA form, the CDR3 reads TGTGCCAGCAGCTTCACTAGCGGGGACTACAATGAGCAGTTCTTC. This chain uses TRBV5-5 with TRBJ2-1; 10 positions match TRBD2. V gave up 2 bases and J gave up 3 bases; unmatched junction bases: 2. The CDR3 sequence is 15 residues long. Per the germline V gene, CDR1 is SGHKS and CDR2 is YYEKEE (reference sequence).

In this sample, this clonotype turned up many times. The chain combines TRBV10-3 with TRBJ2-5; D is unresolved. V was shortened by 6 bases and J by 3 bases, with 11 bases between the two germline ends. This CDR3 has 13 residues. Germline CDR1 is ENHRY and CDR2 is SYGVKD. CDR3 in DNA: TGTGCCATCAGCCAAGGCCCCAAAGAGACCCAGTACTTC. Protein: CAISQGPKETQYF.

This chain joins TRBV5-6 and TRBJ2-2; TRBD2 matches 14 bases. Unmatched junction bases numbered 5, after V lost 4 bases and J lost 6 bases. Germline loops: CDR1 SGHDT, CDR2 YYEEEE. The CDR3 is made up of 16 amino acids. CDR3 sequence: CASSMTSGRAAGELFF. The DNA for the CDR3 is TGTGCCAGCAGCATGACTAGCGGGAGGGCCGCCGGGGAGCTGTTTTTT. Complete variable domain (other parts from reference TRBV5-6 and TRBJ2-2): DAGVTQSPTHLIKTRGQQVTLRCSPKSGHDTVSWYQQALGQGPQFIFQYYEEEERQRGNFPDRFSGHQFPNYSSELNVNALLLGDSALYLCASSMTSGRAAGELFFGEGSRLTVL.

In this sample, this clonotype turned up a few times. The chain links TRBV5-5 to TRBJ2-7; D gene uncertain. Germline V lookup: CDR1 SGHKS, CDR2 YYEKEE (reference sequence). The CDR3 spans 14 residues. V was shortened by 0 bases and J by 0 bases, with 7 bases between the two germline ends. The CDR3 DNA is TGTGCCAGCAGCTTGGCTACCTACTCCTACGAGCAGTACGTC. Amino acids: CASSLATYSYEQYV.

There are a few counts of this clonotype. The chain links TRBV12-5 to TRBJ2-7, with TRBD1 identical over 8 bases. Germline V gives CDR1 LGHNT, CDR2 FRNRAP. The V segment lost 5 bases and the J segment 4 bases; nucleotides outside the gene matches: 16. CDR3 length equals 17 residues. The CDR3 DNA sequence: TGTGCTAGTGGTGGAACAGGACAGGGCCCCTACTATTACGAGCAGTACTTC. Its translation is CASGGTGQGPYYYEQYF.

The chain employs TRBV29-1 and TRBJ2-2, with D possibly being TRBD1 (5 bases). The germline V and J ends were trimmed by 3 bases and 1 base, with 12 bases remaining between them. CDR1 is SQVTM and CDR2 is ANQGSEA in the germline V gene. The CDR3 is made up of 15 amino acids. CDR3 amino acids: CSVDQGIGNTGELFF. CDR3 bases: TGCAGCGTTGATCAGGGAATCGGGAACACCGGGGAGCTGTTTTTT.

This clonotype was picked up a small number of times. This chain links TRBV9 with TRBJ2-2, with 10 bases aligning to TRBD2. With V trimmed by 1 base and J by 6 bases, 6 bases remained unmatched. The CDR3 extends over 16 amino acids. Germline V gene lookup returns CDR1 SGDLS and CDR2 YYNGEE. CDR3 in DNA: TGTGCCAGCAGCGTACTGAGCGGGAGGGCCCCCGGGGAGCTGTTTTTT. Translated: CASSVLSGRAPGELFF.

This clonotype showed up just a few times. The V gene is TRBV20-1, the J gene TRBJ1-3; D uncertain. The CDR3 contains 10 residues. Per germline, CDR1 DFQATT and CDR2 SNEGSKA (reference sequence). V lost 6 bases and J 7 bases, leaving 7 bases between the germline ends. This chain's CDR3 is CSALENTIYF. The DNA for the CDR3 is TGCAGTGCGTTAGAGAACACCATATATTTT.

Only a few counts were recorded for this clonotype. The rearrangement uses TRBV20-1 and TRBJ2-6; D is ambiguous. The length of the CDR3 is 14 residues. Germline CDR1 DFQATT, CDR2 SNEGSKA (reference sequence). Trimming stripped 3 bases from V and 2 bases from J, with 8 bases between. The CDR3 DNA follows: TGCAGTGCTAGCTCTGGGACTGGGGCCAACGTCCTGACTTTC. This gives the protein CSASSGTGANVLTF.

In this sample, this clonotype turned up a few times. The rearrangement links TRBV7-2 to TRBJ2-7, with D hard to call. Trimming took 1 base from V and 0 from J, leaving 16 bases between them. Germline V gives CDR1 SGHTA, CDR2 FQGNSA. This CDR3 has 17 amino acids. In DNA form, the CDR3 reads TGTGCCAGCAGCTTAGTTTCTGGTGCTCGGAGCTCCTACGAGCAGTACTTC. It codes for CASSLVSGARSSYEQYF. Together with reference TRBV7-2 and TRBJ2-7, the CDR3 gives the full variable domain: GAGVSQSPSNKVTEKGKDVELRCDPISGHTALYWYRQSLGQGLEFLIYFQGNSAPDKSGLPSDRFSAERTGGSVSTLTIQRTQQEDSAVYLCASSLVSGARSSYEQYFGPGTRLTVT.

This chain joins TRBV25-1 and TRBJ1-2, with a possible D match to TRBD1 (6 bases). Trimming took off 7 bases at V and 5 bases at J, with 11 bases between the two ends. Germline lookup yields CDR1 MGHDK and CDR2 SYGVNS. The CDR3 contains 12 residues. In DNA, the CDR3 is TGTGCCAGCAAACAGGGAGGGTATGGCTACACCTTC. Encoded protein: CASKQGGYGYTF.

The V gene is TRBV3-1, the J gene TRBJ2-5; TRBD1 aligns across 11 bases. CDR3 length: 14 residues. CDR1 LGHDT and CDR2 YNNKEL come from the germline V gene (reference sequence). V dropped 10 bases and J dropped 5; count of bases not matched to a gene: 9. The CDR3 bases are TGTGCCATCAGTTCCGGGACAGGGGGTGAGACCCAGTACTTC. This codes for CAISSGTGGETQYF.

As for this clonotype: A single base separates this from a much larger clone, so it may be a read error. The CDR3 nucleotides are TGCGCCAGCAGCCCTGGGGACAGCCACGAGACCCAGTACTTC. Its translation: CASSPGDSHETQYF. The chain uses TRBV5-1 and TRBJ2-5; 7 bases match TRBD1. The V segment lost 4 bases and the J segment 5 bases; nucleotides outside the gene matches: 8. Per germline, CDR1 SGHRS and CDR2 YFSETQ. This CDR3 contains 14 residues.

This clonotype was recorded a few times. DNA of the CDR3: TGCGCCAGTGGCCCCAGGGGGACCTCCGCAGATACGCAGTATTTT. Protein sequence: CASGPRGTSADTQYF. The chain combines TRBV5-1 with TRBJ2-3; TRBD1 matches 7 bases. CDR1 and CDR2 from the germline V gene are SGHRS and YFSETQ. V was clipped by 8 bases and J by 4 bases; unmatched bases: 13. The CDR3 runs 15 residues.

This clonotype was counted only a few times. The rearrangement joins TRBV11-1 to TRBJ2-3; 8 nucleotides line up with TRBD1. The germline V gene encodes CDR1 SGHAT and CDR2 FQDESV (reference sequence). This CDR3 is built from 14 residues. Losses at the gene ends were 7 bases for V and 5 bases for J; bases not matched to a gene: 8. CDR3 residues: CASTNPGGEDTQYF. The DNA of the CDR3 is TGTGCCAGCACCAATCCAGGGGGCGAAGATACGCAGTATTTT.

The chain uses TRBV5-6 and TRBJ2-3; 8 bases agree with TRBD1. The CDR3 has 16 residues. The germline gives CDR1 SGHDT, CDR2 YYEEEE. V dropped 4 bases and J dropped 3; count of bases not matched to a gene: 10. The CDR3 sequence is CASSLSVNRGTDTQYF. CDR3 nucleotide sequence: TGTGCCAGCAGCCTGAGTGTTAACAGGGGGACAGATACGCAGTATTTT.

This clonotype was seen more than once but under ten times. The chain links TRBV9 to TRBJ2-7; 10 nucleotides agree with TRBD2. Germline-derived CDR1 and CDR2 are SGDLS and YYNGEE. The trim removed 0 bases at V and 7 bases at J, leaving 10 bases unmatched. This CDR3 spans 16 amino acids. CDR3 sequence reads: CASSVGQTSGTEEQYF. The CDR3 DNA follows: TGTGCCAGCAGCGTAGGTCAAACTAGCGGGACAGAGGAGCAGTACTTC.

This clonotype appeared a few times. The chain has TRBV10-3 and TRBJ2-1; TRBD1 is a possible D gene (6 bases). There are 12 residues in the CDR3. Germline loops: CDR1 ENHRY, CDR2 SYGVKD. Trimming took off 10 bases at V and 4 bases at J, with 11 bases between the two ends. The CDR3 coding sequence is TGTGCCACCTTGGACAGTTACAATGAGCAGTTCTTC. Its protein product is CATLDSYNEQFF.

This clonotype has a handful of counts. This rearrangement joins TRBV12-3 or TRBV12-4 to TRBJ2-2; 7 bases are shared with TRBD1. The V gene end was trimmed by 6 bases and the J gene end by 6 bases; junction bases not matched to a gene: 10. CDR3 length: 15 residues. The CDR3 DNA sequence: TGTGCCAGCAGCCACAGGGGCCAGGGGGCCGGGGAGCTGTTTTTT. Its protein is CASSHRGQGAGELFF.

This clonotype was counted between two and nine times. V usage is TRBV4-1 and J usage is TRBJ1-2; perhaps TRBD1 as D (5 bases). CDR1 MGHRA and CDR2 YSYEKL come from the germline V gene. V was cut by 4 bases and J by 5 bases, with 23 bases left in between. This CDR3 contains 17 residues. The CDR3 here is CASSRTLIGGIRYGYTF. In DNA, the CDR3 is TGCGCCAGCAGCCGAACATTAATCGGGGGGATAAGGTATGGCTACACCTTC.

Ten or more counts support this clonotype. This sequence joins TRBV5-1 and TRBJ2-5; perhaps TRBD2 as D (6 bases). CDR1 is SGHRS and CDR2 is YFSETQ in the germline V gene. The CDR3 is 14 amino acids. V was shortened by 1 base and J by 0 bases, with 7 bases between the two germline ends. The CDR3 region has the DNA TGCGCCAGCAGCTTGTTAGCGGACCAAGAGACCCAGTACTTC. Translating it yields CASSLLADQETQYF.

A word on this clonotype: At one end, the junction sequence differs from germline, possibly due to a read error. The chain joins TRBV4-1 to TRBJ1-1; 9 bases agree with TRBD1. CDR1 is MGHRA, CDR2 YSYEKL, per germline. The length of the CDR3 is 14 residues. CDR3 DNA: TGCGCCAGCGGCCACAGGGGGCAGGGCACTGAAGCTTTCTTT. This sequence encodes CASGHRGQGTEAFF.

This clonotype was recorded at least ten times. The chain joins TRBV5-1 to TRBJ2-1; 10 bases are shared with TRBD2. CDR1 is SGHRS, CDR2 YFSETQ, per germline. V dropped 2 bases and J dropped 5; count of bases not matched to a gene: 1. The CDR3 contains 14 residues. The chain's CDR3 is CASSLAGGHNEQFF. In DNA, the CDR3 is TGCGCCAGCAGCTTAGCGGGAGGGCACAATGAGCAGTTCTTC.

The genes are TRBV18 and TRBJ1-2, with D unresolved. CDR1 and CDR2 from the germline V gene are KGHSH and LQKENI. The length of the CDR3 is 13 residues. The V end was cut by 3 bases, the J end by 1 base, with 6 bases between. CDR3 in DNA: TGTGCCAGCTCACCTAAGGATAACTATGGCTACACCTTC. Protein: CASSPKDNYGYTF.

There are many counts of this clonotype. J is TRBJ2-3 and V is TRBV11-3; 11 bases are shared with TRBD2. Germline CDR1 and CDR2: SGHNT and YENEEA. The ends lost 5 bases at V and 6 bases at J; junction bases unmatched: 16. This CDR3 is built from 18 residues. The CDR3 DNA reads as TGTGCCAGCAGCCAAACTAGCGGGGGCCCAAAACAGAAGGATACGCAGTATTTT. It encodes CASSQTSGGPKQKDTQYF.

The chain is built from TRBV20-1 and TRBJ2-3, with no clear D. CDR1 and CDR2 from the germline V gene are DFQATT and SNEGSKA (reference sequence). Trimming cost V 0 bases and J 0 bases, with 13 bases left between them. There are 16 residues in the CDR3. CDR3 bases: TGCAGTGCTAGAGATCCCGGCTTTTTGAGCACAGATACGCAGTATTTT. Its protein is CSARDPGFLSTDTQYF.

This clonotype was detected many times. This rearrangement joins TRBV10-2 to TRBJ2-7, with TRBD1 matching 8 bases. The CDR3 loop spans 15 amino acids. Trimming took 4 bases from V and 2 from J; bases not matched to a gene: 7. Germline CDR1 and CDR2: WSHSY and SAAADI. The CDR3 reads CASSGPPTGAYEQYV. The CDR3 DNA reads TGCGCCAGCAGTGGCCCACCGACAGGGGCCTACGAGCAGTACGTC.

The V and J genes are TRBV7-9 and TRBJ1-1, with D possibly matching TRBD1 (6 bases). This CDR3 contains 16 residues. V was shortened by 1 base and J by 3 bases, with 15 bases between the two germline ends. Germline values: CDR1 SEHNR, CDR2 FQNEAQ (reference sequence). CDR3 coding DNA: TGTGCCAGCAGCTTAGATGTCGCAGGGGTGGACACTGAAGCTTTCTTT. Protein product: CASSLDVAGVDTEAFF.